Detailed here is one T cell receptor beta chain. Its antigen is as yet unknown. Donors sampled were nominally healthy, though unrecorded immune exposures were likely. Vbeta (60) and Jbeta (13) primers were used in the PCR. Clones were sequenced by immunoSEQ multiplex PCR, and TCRdb holds only the in-frame ones, with some missing. The table shows 92,000 or so clones, with roughly 67% occurring only once. The CDR3 is 13 amino acids. CDR1 and CDR2 from the germline V gene are LNHDA and SQIVND (reference sequence). The V gene lost 4 bases and the J gene lost 3 bases, with 9 bases spanning the gap. This sample was included in a study of cytomegalovirus exposure and HLA in healthy donors. Overall study results and limits: In an earlier analysis, in roughly 580 donors, most V segments appeared productive either ~90% or ~30% of the time. Highly shared sequence variants in one cluster were likely a sequencing artifact. Only CMV serostatus was available as immune exposure information.

This rearrangement joins TRBV19 to TRBJ1-2; D ambiguous. The sequence came from a woman aged 45-59 years in good health and CMV-seropositive. Input material: PBMCs. The CDR3 DNA reads TGTGCCAGTAGTAGCAGAATTCACTATGGCTACACCTTC. Amino acids: CASSSRIHYGYTF.